This TCR beta chain was found in a study of beta chain features in type 1 diabetes. Study findings and constraints: There were fewer insertions and more deletions at the VDJ junctions of type 1 diabetes patients. Shorter TCRB CDR3s, moderately but significantly so, were found in Type 1 diabetes patients in all four CD4+ subsets.

Note on this clone: The antigen remains undetermined.

By way of CD45RO/CCR7/CD25/CD127/CD95/CD27, the CD4+ regulatory, stem cell-like memory, central memory and naive cells were sorted. The germline V gene has CDR1 DFQATT and CDR2 SNEGSKA (reference sequence). V dropped 6 bases and J dropped 6 bases, with 5 bases sitting between them. The CDR3 extends over 9 amino acids. Expressed TCRB transcripts were sequenced because the entire RNA isolate underwent reverse transcription. Approximately 3.5 million reads per sample on average were obtained from naive, central memory and regulatory T cell samples. Profiling relied on immunoSEQ multiplex PCR, and the TCRdb table lists in-frame clones only, not all of them. The profile covers over 650,000 clones, with roughly an eighth appearing a single time and roughly 0.04% taken by the ten largest.

The receptor was derived from a man younger than 30 with type 1 diabetes. The V call is TRBV20-1, the J call TRBJ1-2; D ambiguous. The sample taken for sequencing was naive CD4+ T cells from blood. The CDR3 here is CSASDGYTF. Here the CDR3 DNA reads TGCAGTGCCAGTGATGGCTACACCTTC.